This is a list of T cell receptor beta chains from one sample in a study of cytomegalovirus exposure and HLA in healthy donors. Using immunoSEQ multiplex PCR, the repertoire was profiled, and TCRdb retains in-frame clones only, with some absent. Of over 150,000 clones listed, 65% to 85% were seen once; the top ten hold approximately 2.9%. The sequenced sample was PBMCs. The receptors here all came from a woman aged 35 to 49 in good health and CMV-seropositive. The CDR3 runs from the conserved cysteine through the conserved F or W. Each record gives: J gene, CDR3 length, V gene, clone size, D gene, CDR3 protein, CDR3 DNA. A D gene is named only where the DNA matches it firmly. Some rows have no size entry. The others give once, few or many, or a class for an expanded clone.

TRBJ2-7 | 11 | TRBV6-5 | NA | NA | CASSLSGEQYF | TGTGCCAGCAGTTTAAGCGGCGAGCAGTACTTC
TRBJ2-3 | 15 | TRBV9 | few | NA | CASSPWTLSTDTQYF | TGTGCCAGCAGCCCATGGACTCTTAGCACAGATACGCAGTATTTT
TRBJ1-5 | 15 | TRBV19 | NA | NA | CASSILGGSNQPQHF | TGTGCCAGTAGTATCCTGGGGGGTAGCAATCAGCCCCAGCATTTT
TRBJ1-6 | 14 | TRBV7-2 | NA | NA | CASSLRRGDSPLHF | TGTGCCAGCAGCTTACGACGGGGTGATTCACCCCTCCACTTT
TRBJ2-7 | 12 | TRBV29-1 | NA | NA | CSVRVRTYEQYF | TGCAGCGTTCGAGTCCGAACCTACGAGCAGTACTTC
TRBJ2-3 | 15 | TRBV30 | NA | NA | CAWSPPGLSTDTQYF | TGTGCCTGGAGTCCCCCCGGACTCAGCACAGATACGCAGTATTTT
TRBJ2-2 | 12 | TRBV9 | NA | NA | CASSADTGELFF | TGTGCCAGCAGCGCGGACACCGGGGAGCTGTTTTTT
TRBJ2-3 | 12 | TRBV7-9 | NA | NA | CSSSRRGHTQYF | TGTTCCAGCAGTAGAAGAGGGCATACGCAGTATTTT
TRBJ1-4 | 14 | TRBV5-4 | few | TRBD1 | CASSPDRGGEKLFF | TGTGCCAGCAGCCCTGACAGGGGTGGTGAAAAACTGTTTTTT
TRBJ2-7 | 15 | TRBV11-2 | NA | NA | CASSFVGPLSYEQYF | TGTGCCAGCAGCTTCGTGGGGCCCCTCTCCTACGAGCAGTACTTC
TRBJ2-5 | 16 | TRBV6-5 | NA | TRBD1 | CASSFSNRGLEETQYF | TGTGCCAGCAGTTTCTCCAACAGGGGGCTGGAGGAGACCCAGTACTTC
TRBJ2-3 | 16 | TRBV29-1 | NA | NA | CSVNPRGVLSTDTQYF | TGCAGCGTTAACCCCAGGGGGGTGCTAAGCACAGATACGCAGTATTTT
TRBJ2-3 | 14 | TRBV6-5 | NA | NA | CASSAGLSTDTQYF | TGTGCCAGCAGTGCTGGACTCAGCACAGATACGCAGTATTTT
TRBJ1-1 | 11 | TRBV25-1 | few | NA | CASSGLNEAFF | TGTGCCAGCAGTGGACTAAATGAAGCTTTCTTT
TRBJ1-2 | 12 | TRBV15 | NA | NA | CATSLPGYGYTF | TGTGCCACCAGCCTTCCCGGCTATGGCTACACCTTC
TRBJ2-7 | 14 | TRBV6-1 | NA | TRBD1 | CASKEGTGGYEQYF | TGTGCCAGCAAAGAGGGGACAGGGGGCTACGAGCAGTACTTC
TRBJ2-5 | 13 | TRBV18 | NA | NA | CASSPPGGETQYF | TGTGCCAGCTCACCCCCTGGAGGGGAGACCCAGTACTTC
TRBJ1-3 | 15 | TRBV4-1 | NA | NA | CASSQGSGDGNTIYF | TGCGCCAGCAGCCAAGGGAGCGGAGATGGAAACACCATATATTTT
TRBJ2-7 | 14 | TRBV14 | NA | NA | CASSQGQLNYEQYF | TGTGCCAGCAGCCAAGGACAGCTAAACTACGAGCAGTACTTC
TRBJ1-5 | 11 | TRBV6-5 | few | NA | CASGQIQPQHF | TGTGCCAGCGGGCAAATTCAGCCCCAGCATTTT
TRBJ2-5 | 13 | TRBV29-1 | NA | TRBD1 | CSTGQGAQETQYF | TGCAGCACAGGACAGGGGGCCCAAGAGACCCAGTACTTC
TRBJ2-7 | 13 | TRBV30 | NA | NA | CAWSAGFAYEQYF | TGTGCCTGGAGTGCGGGGTTTGCCTACGAGCAGTACTTC
TRBJ2-3 | 16 | TRBV4-1 | NA | TRBD2 | CASSPEDSGYPDTQYF | TGCGCCAGCAGCCCAGAAGATAGCGGGTACCCAGATACGCAGTATTTT
TRBJ1-2 | 11 | TRBV6-5 | NA | NA | CASMGGYGYTF | TGTGCCAGCATGGGGGGCTATGGCTACACCTTC
TRBJ2-3 | 11 | TRBV25-1 | NA | NA | CASSLTDTQYF | TGTGCCAGCAGTCTGACAGATACGCAGTATTTT